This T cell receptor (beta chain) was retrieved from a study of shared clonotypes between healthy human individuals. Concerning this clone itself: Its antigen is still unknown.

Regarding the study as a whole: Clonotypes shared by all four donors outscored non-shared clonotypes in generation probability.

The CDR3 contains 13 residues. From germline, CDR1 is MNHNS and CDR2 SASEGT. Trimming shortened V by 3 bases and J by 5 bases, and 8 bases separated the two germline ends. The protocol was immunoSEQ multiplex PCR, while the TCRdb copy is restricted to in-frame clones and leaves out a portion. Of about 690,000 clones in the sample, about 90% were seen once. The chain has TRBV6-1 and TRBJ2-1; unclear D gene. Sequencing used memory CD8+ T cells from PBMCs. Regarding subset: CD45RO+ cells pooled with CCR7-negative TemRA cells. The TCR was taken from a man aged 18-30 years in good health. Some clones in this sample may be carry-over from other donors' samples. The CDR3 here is CASSEDPHNEQFF. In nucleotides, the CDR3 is TGTGCCAGCAGTGAGGACCCCCACAATGAGCAGTTCTTC.